Following are 15 T cell receptor beta chains from one sample sequenced in a study of shared clonotypes between healthy human individuals. Sequenced by immunoSEQ multiplex PCR; TCRdb stores in-frame clones only, minus some. The table lists nearly 2 million clones, just under 95% of them singletons. Naive CD8 cells were CD45RO-negative, positively selected for CCR7, excluding terminally differentiated effector memory CD45RA+ cells. The sequenced material came from naive CD8+ T cells sorted from blood. These receptors were collected from a man younger than 35 in good health.

The rearrangement joins TRBV25-1 to TRBJ2-7, with D possibly matching TRBD2 (5 bases). Trimming cost V 7 bases and J 2 bases, with 12 bases left between them. The CDR3 runs 13 residues. Germline-derived CDR1 and CDR2 are MGHDK and SYGVNS. The DNA for the CDR3 is TGTGCCAGCACCCGGGGTCTCCCCTACGAGCAGTACTTC. Its protein is CASTRGLPYEQYF.

Concerning this clone itself: Other DNA sequences of this sample code for an identical CDR3. This sequence joins TRBV9 and TRBJ2-2; D not resolved. The V gene's germline CDR1 is SGDLS and CDR2 YYNGEE. The V end lost 0 bases, the J end lost 5 bases, and 2 bases lay between the germline ends. The CDR3 totals 12 residues. Written as DNA, the CDR3 is TGTGCCAGCAGCGTAGAGACCGGGGAGCTGTTTTTT. This encodes CASSVETGELFF.

The chain recombines TRBV6-5 with TRBJ2-2; D not certain. CDR3 length: 11 residues. The germline V gene encodes CDR1 MNHEY and CDR2 SVGAGI. With 5 bases removed from V and 6 bases from J, the gap between germline ends came to 4 bases. The CDR3 loop reads CASSTSGELFF. Here the CDR3 DNA reads TGTGCCAGCAGTACTTCCGGGGAGCTGTTTTTT.

The chain recombines TRBV7-9 with TRBJ1-2; the match to TRBD1 covers 7 bases. The J segment lost 3 bases and the V segment lost 8 bases, leaving 18 bases of the junction unmatched. This CDR3 contains 17 residues. Germline CDR1 and CDR2: SEHNR and FQNEAQ (reference sequence). CDR3 loop: CASVYSSTGDSDYGYTF. CDR3 coding DNA: TGTGCCAGCGTATATTCCTCAACAGGGGATTCTGACTATGGCTACACCTTC.

This sequence joins TRBV6-4 and TRBJ2-3, with D possibly being TRBD1 (5 bases). This CDR3 comprises 17 residues. Trimming shortened V by 7 bases and J by 4 bases, and 24 bases separated the two germline ends. Germline-derived CDR1 and CDR2 are MRHNA and SNTAGT. The CDR3 bases are TGTGCCAGCACAGACAAAGTTGGGGCCCTTTGGGCAGATACGCAGTATTTT. Its protein product is CASTDKVGALWADTQYF.

The DNA of the CDR3 is TGTGCCAGCAGCCCCCACAGCGACTATGGCTACACCTTC. Protein: CASSPHSDYGYTF. The rearrangement uses TRBV7-6 and TRBJ1-2; D ambiguous. V was trimmed by 5 bases and J by 3 bases, leaving 10 bases between them. Per germline, CDR1 SGHVS and CDR2 FNYEAQ. The CDR3 runs 13 residues.

CDR3 residues: CASSISGLIDEQYF. The CDR3 DNA sequence: TGTGCCAGTAGTATCTCTGGGTTGATCGACGAGCAGTACTTC. The genes are TRBV19 and TRBJ2-7; D remains ambiguous. V was clipped by 3 bases and J by 5 bases, with 14 bases between them. CDR1 LNHDA and CDR2 SQIVND come from the germline V gene (reference sequence). This CDR3 region has 14 residues.

This chain uses TRBV7-9 with TRBJ2-5; D possibly corresponds to TRBD1 (5 bases). With 3 bases removed from V and 3 bases from J, the gap between germline ends came to 8 bases. The CDR3 runs to 13 residues. Germline-derived CDR1 and CDR2 are SEHNR and FQNEAQ (reference sequence). The CDR3 loop is CASSFDSKETQYF. The DNA for the CDR3 is TGTGCCAGCAGCTTCGACAGTAAAGAGACCCAGTACTTC.

This sequence joins TRBV27 and TRBJ2-7, with 9 bases lining up with TRBD2. V gave up 4 bases and J gave up 3 bases; unmatched junction bases: 4. Germline V gene sequence: CDR1 MNHEY, CDR2 SMNVEV (reference sequence). The CDR3 consists of 14 residues. The CDR3, as DNA: TGTGCCAGCAGTTCTAGCGGGGCTTACTACGAGCAGTACTTC. It yields the protein CASSSSGAYYEQYF.

Comments on this clone: The sample carries other DNA sequences with the same CDR3. V is TRBV28 and J is TRBJ1-1, with 10 nucleotides matching TRBD1. Trimming cost V 3 bases and J 4 bases; bases outside gene matches: 2. The CDR3 runs to 14 residues. CDR1 MDHEN and CDR2 SYDVKM come from the germline V gene. The CDR3 DNA follows: TGTGCCAGCAGTTTCAGGACAGGGGGCACTGAAGCTTTCTTT. As protein: CASSFRTGGTEAFF.

The sample holds a few counts of this clone. The same CDR3 also results from other DNA sequences found in this sample. V gene TRBV28 combines with J gene TRBJ2-3, with D uncertain. V lost 3 bases, J lost 5 bases, and 6 bases lay in between. This CDR3 is built from 12 residues. Germline CDR1 is MDHEN and CDR2 is SYDVKM. Here the CDR3 reads CASSFGGDTQYF. The CDR3 coding sequence is TGTGCCAGCAGTTTTGGCGGAGATACGCAGTATTTT.

The chain employs TRBV4-1 and TRBJ2-7, with D possibly being TRBD1 (5 bases). The CDR3 is made up of 13 amino acids. V was trimmed by 6 bases and J by 2 bases, leaving 11 bases between them. Germline CDR1 reads MGHRA; CDR2 reads YSYEKL. CDR3 in DNA: TGCGCCAGCAGTTTAGGGGCTCCCTACGAGCAGTACTTC. Encoded protein: CASSLGAPYEQYF.

The V gene is TRBV5-1, the J gene TRBJ2-7, with D unclear. This CDR3 spans 12 amino acids. Germline V CDR1 and CDR2: SGHRS, YFSETQ. V shed 3 bases and J shed 4 bases, with 8 bases lying between them. This chain's CDR3 is CASSSPDYEQYF. Written as DNA, the CDR3 is TGCGCCAGCAGCTCCCCAGATTACGAGCAGTACTTC.

The V and J genes are TRBV2 and TRBJ2-1; D possibly corresponds to TRBD2 (6 bases). There are 15 residues in the CDR3. CDR1 SNHLY and CDR2 FYNNEI come from the germline V gene. V lost 6 bases, J lost 7 bases, and 19 bases lay in between. The CDR3 sequence is CASRPLALEGNEQFF. For the CDR3, the DNA is TGTGCCAGCAGACCTCTAGCGTTAGAGGGGAATGAGCAGTTCTTC.

The chain recombines TRBV27 with TRBJ2-3; D uncertain. CDR3 length: 15 residues. The germline gives CDR1 MNHEY, CDR2 SMNVEV (reference sequence). Trimming stripped 4 bases from V and 2 bases from J, with 13 bases between. The CDR3 bases are TGTGCCAGCAGTTCTTTCCCGGCTGACACAGATACGCAGTATTTT. This translates into CASSSFPADTDTQYF.